This entry lists 19 T cell receptor beta chains sequenced from one sample in a study of cytomegalovirus exposure and HLA in healthy donors. Primers: 60 Vbeta forward and 13 Jbeta reverse. The data were produced by immunoSEQ multiplex PCR, yet TCRdb's version contains in-frame clones alone and is incomplete. This sample contains roughly 75,000 clones. The sample comprised PBMCs. The receptor source for this set is a boy between 10 and 17 years old in good health and CMV-seronegative.

The CDR3 sequence is CAITGTSGSNEQFF. The CDR3 bases are TGTGCCATCACCGGGACTAGCGGGAGCAATGAGCAGTTCTTC. The rearrangement uses TRBV10-3 and TRBJ2-1, with 14 bases fitting TRBD2. The CDR3 is 14 residues long. V shed 7 bases and J 6 bases; nucleotides not matched to a gene: 2. Germline CDR1 is ENHRY and CDR2 is SYGVKD.

This chain links TRBV5-1 with TRBJ2-5, with a tentative D call TRBD2 (6 bases). CDR1 is SGHRS and CDR2 is YFSETQ in the germline V gene. V lost 5 bases and J lost 6, with 14 bases in between. This CDR3 is 13 amino acids long. CDR3: CASRSGAVKTQYF. The CDR3 region has the DNA TGCGCCAGCAGGTCGGGAGCAGTAAAGACCCAGTACTTC.

The J gene is TRBJ1-1, the V gene TRBV27, with D perhaps TRBD1 (6 bases). V shed 1 base and J shed 6 bases, with 9 bases lying between them. The germline V gene encodes CDR1 MNHEY and CDR2 SMNVEV (reference sequence). The CDR3 contains 13 residues. The CDR3 loop reads CASSLFGGPEAFF. The CDR3 bases are TGTGCCAGCAGTTTATTCGGGGGGCCTGAAGCTTTCTTT.

The chain carries TRBV6-1 and TRBJ1-6; a weak D match, TRBD1 (6 bases). V gave up 4 bases and J gave up 7 bases, with 11 bases separating them. The CDR3 has 14 amino acids. Per germline, CDR1 MNHNS and CDR2 SASEGT. The DNA for the CDR3 is TGTGCCAGCAGTGTTTCAGGGGACAATTCACCCCTCCACTTT. It translates to CASSVSGDNSPLHF.

The chain employs TRBV27 and TRBJ2-7, with a tentative D call TRBD2 (6 bases). With 4 bases removed from V and 6 bases from J, the gap between germline ends came to 19 bases. The CDR3 length is 15 residues. Germline V gene lookup returns CDR1 MNHEY and CDR2 SMNVEV (reference sequence). CDR3 nucleotides: TGTGCCAGCAGTTCGATGGAGGGCCAGGCTAGCGAGCAGTACTTC. It codes for CASSSMEGQASEQYF.

J is TRBJ2-3 and V is TRBV11-1; no firm D call. Between the trimmed V and J ends, which lost 1 base and 2 bases, there was a span of 10 bases. This CDR3 region has 15 residues. CDR1 and CDR2 from the germline V gene are SGHAT and FQDESV (reference sequence). CDR3 nucleotide sequence: TGTGCCAGCAGCTTAGAGGTGGGCTTCACAGATACGCAGTATTTT. This codes for CASSLEVGFTDTQYF.

This chain connects TRBV19 to TRBJ1-2; D uncertain. The CDR3 covers 13 residues. Germline V CDR1 and CDR2: LNHDA, SQIVND (reference sequence). Trimming took 7 bases from V and 7 from J, leaving 16 bases between them. In DNA, the CDR3 is TGTGCCAGTAATTTTGGCAGGAAGAGTGGCTACACCTTC. As protein: CASNFGRKSGYTF.

The gene calls are TRBV12-5 and TRBJ2-7, with TRBD2 matching over 13 bases. The CDR3 loop spans 16 amino acids. V was clipped by 1 base and J by 6 bases; unmatched bases: 6. Per germline, CDR1 LGHNT and CDR2 FRNRAP. The CDR3 loop is CASGLDTGLAGSEQYF. Written as DNA, the CDR3 is TGTGCTAGTGGTTTGGATACGGGACTAGCGGGATCCGAGCAGTACTTC. Complete variable domain (other parts from reference TRBV12-5 and TRBJ2-7): DARVTQTPRHKVTEMGQEVTMRCQPILGHNTVFWYRQTMMQGLELLAYFRNRAPLDDSGMPKDRFSAEMPDATLATLKIQPSEPRDSAVYFCASGLDTGLAGSEQYFGPGTRLTVT.

The chain combines TRBV6-1 with TRBJ2-3; TRBD2 agrees at 10 bases. This CDR3 comprises 15 residues. Germline CDR1 and CDR2: MNHNS and SASEGT. V trimming: 8 bases; J trimming: 0 bases; junction bases outside the gene matches: 5. CDR3 amino acids: CASGQLAGSTDTQYF. CDR3 DNA sequence: TGTGCCAGCGGTCAACTAGCGGGAAGCACAGATACGCAGTATTTT.

This sequence joins TRBV7-6 and TRBJ1-2; 9 bases fit TRBD1. This CDR3 spans 16 amino acids. Germline V gene sequence: CDR1 SGHVS, CDR2 FNYEAQ. Unmatched junction bases numbered 10, after V lost 5 bases and J lost 3 bases. The CDR3 region has the DNA TGTGCCAGCAGCCCCTCGACAGGGGGTACGGACTATGGCTACACCTTC. This sequence encodes CASSPSTGGTDYGYTF.

This chain links TRBV4-1 with TRBJ1-1; no clear D. Trimming left V 3 bases short and J 7 bases short, with 24 bases between. The CDR3 is 17 amino acids. CDR1 MGHRA and CDR2 YSYEKL come from the germline V gene. CDR3 region: CASSQILSEETSGEAFF. CDR3 coding DNA: TGCGCCAGCAGCCAGATTCTCTCGGAGGAGACCTCCGGTGAAGCTTTCTTT.

The chain is built from TRBV6-5 and TRBJ1-4; 7 nucleotides match TRBD1. This CDR3 is built from 15 residues. Trimming at V came to 5 bases and at J to 8 bases, leaving 11 bases not matched to a gene. Germline assignment: CDR1 MNHEY and CDR2 SVGAGI. The CDR3 coding sequence is TGTGCCAGCAGTGCTACGACAGGGATGCGGGAAAAACTGTTTTTT. Protein product: CASSATTGMREKLFF.

The chain is built from TRBV7-9 and TRBJ2-5; 8 bases map to TRBD1. Germline CDR1 SEHNR, CDR2 FQNEAQ (reference sequence). The CDR3 is made up of 16 amino acids. Trimming took 6 bases from V and 5 from J; bases not matched to a gene: 14. The CDR3: CASSSSGQGYMETQYF. For the CDR3, the DNA is TGTGCCAGCAGTTCCTCAGGACAGGGCTATATGGAGACCCAGTACTTC.

The chain links TRBV25-1 to TRBJ1-3, with 10 positions matching TRBD1. The germline gives CDR1 MGHDK, CDR2 SYGVNS. V dropped 8 bases and J dropped 4; count of bases not matched to a gene: 8. The CDR3 is 15 residues long. The CDR3 loop reads CASAGTGVAGNTIYF. In nucleotides, the CDR3 is TGTGCCAGCGCCGGGACAGGGGTTGCAGGAAACACCATATATTTT.

The chain couples TRBV29-1 to TRBJ1-5; D is unresolved. The CDR3 is made up of 14 amino acids. The V gene's germline CDR1 is SQVTM and CDR2 ANQGSEA. V was trimmed by 6 bases and J by 0 bases, leaving 12 bases between them. CDR3 amino acids: CSVSELGSNQPQHF. The CDR3 coding sequence is TGCAGCGTGAGTGAACTTGGTAGCAATCAGCCCCAGCATTTT.

The CDR3 bases are TGTGCCAGCTCTCATACTAGCGGGAGGACAGATACGCAGTATTTT. This gives the protein CASSHTSGRTDTQYF. This chain uses TRBV18 with TRBJ2-3, with 12 bases fitting TRBD2. The CDR3 is 15 amino acids. CDR1 and CDR2 from the germline V gene are KGHSH and LQKENI. Unmatched junction bases numbered 4, after V lost 6 bases and J lost 3 bases.

The V gene is TRBV10-3, the J gene TRBJ1-2, with TRBD1 identical over 9 bases. Looked up from germline, CDR1 is ENHRY and CDR2 is SYGVKD. The J segment lost 8 bases and the V segment lost 2 bases, leaving 3 bases of the junction unmatched. This CDR3 spans 13 amino acids. The CDR3 bases are TGTGCCATCAGTGAGCGACAGGGGGTAGGCTACACCTTC. Protein sequence: CAISERQGVGYTF.

V and J are TRBV21-1 and TRBJ1-1. TRBV21-1 is flagged as a pseudogene. The CDR3 is 15 residues long. DNA of the CDR3: TGTGCCAGCAGCACGAGGTTAAGGGGGGGCACTGAAGCTTTCTTT. Protein sequence: CASSTRLRGGTEAFF.

The chain employs TRBV30 and TRBJ1-2; D remains ambiguous. Germline CDR1 and CDR2: GTSNPN and SVGIG (reference sequence). Trimming removed 0 bases from V and 0 bases from J, with 11 bases in between. The CDR3 consists of 15 residues. The CDR3 loop reads CAWSVRRASNYGYTF. The DNA for the CDR3 is TGTGCCTGGAGTGTTCGTCGAGCATCTAACTATGGCTACACCTTC.